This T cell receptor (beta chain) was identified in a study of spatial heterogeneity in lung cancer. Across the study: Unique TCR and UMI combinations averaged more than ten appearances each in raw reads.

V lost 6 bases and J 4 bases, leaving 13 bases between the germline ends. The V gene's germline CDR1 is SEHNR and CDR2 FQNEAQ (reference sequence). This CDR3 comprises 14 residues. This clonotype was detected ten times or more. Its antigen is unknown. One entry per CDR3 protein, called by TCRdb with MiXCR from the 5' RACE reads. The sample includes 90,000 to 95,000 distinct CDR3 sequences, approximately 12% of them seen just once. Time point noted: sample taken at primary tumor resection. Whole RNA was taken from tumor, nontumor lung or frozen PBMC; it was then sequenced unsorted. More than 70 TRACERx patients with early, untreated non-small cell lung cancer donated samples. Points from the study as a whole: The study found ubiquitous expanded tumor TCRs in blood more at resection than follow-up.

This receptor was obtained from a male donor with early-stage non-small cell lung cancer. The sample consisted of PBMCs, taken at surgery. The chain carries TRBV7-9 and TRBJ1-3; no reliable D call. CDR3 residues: CASSPYEYGNTIYF. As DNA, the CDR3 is TGTGCCAGCAGTCCCTACGAGTACGGAAACACCATATATTTT.